This TCR beta chain appears in the sequencing data of a study of response to subunit inactivated influenza vaccine. General study points: Every seasonal influenza vaccination brings in few new T cells, the authors suggested.

In TCRdb, the RT-PCR reads were re-called with MiXCR into one record per CDR3 protein. The profile shows over 400,000 distinct CDR3 sequences, roughly 9.8% of them singletons. A few counts support this clonotype. Its cognate antigen is unknown. The sequence was collected from a man in his fifties or sixties who received an inactivated influenza vaccine. The material was PBMCs from blood, obtained about 40 days after vaccination.

The CDR3 spells CASSLGAGSRGYGYTF. In DNA form, the CDR3 reads TGCGCCAGCAGCTTGGGGGCAGGGTCCCGAGGCTATGGCTACACCTTC. The gene calls are TRBV5-1 and TRBJ1-2; D possibly corresponds to TRBD1 (5 bases). The CDR3 has 16 residues. The germline gives CDR1 SGHRS, CDR2 YFSETQ. Trimming cost V 0 bases and J 4 bases, with 16 bases left between them.